Listed here are 18 T cell receptor beta chains from one sample, sequenced in a study of shared clonotypes between healthy human individuals. Sequencing used immunoSEQ multiplex PCR; TCRdb keeps in-frame clones, though not all of them. Of nearly 600,000 clones listed, about 95% are singletons. Naive CD8 populations comprised CD45RO-negative cells positively selected for CCR7, excluding terminally differentiated effector memory CD45RA+ cells. What was sequenced was naive CD8+ T cells sorted from blood. These receptors were collected from a woman aged 25-40 years in good health.

The rearrangement joins TRBV6-1 to TRBJ2-2, with D hard to call. Trimming took 1 base from V and 6 from J, leaving 15 bases between them. The CDR3 totals 16 residues. The germline gives CDR1 MNHNS, CDR2 SASEGT. Written as DNA, the CDR3 is TGTGCCAGCAGTGAAGAGGTTCGCGCCGGTGCCGGGGAGCTGTTTTTT. Amino acid sequence: CASSEEVRAGAGELFF.

The chain carries TRBV27 and TRBJ2-4; maybe TRBD1 (6 bases). The CDR3 has 14 amino acids. V was cut by 4 bases and J by 3 bases, with 10 bases left in between. Germline CDR1 is MNHEY and CDR2 is SMNVEV (reference sequence). CDR3 protein: CASSSSRGKNIQYF. The DNA of the CDR3 is TGTGCCAGCAGTTCCTCCAGGGGCAAAAACATTCAGTACTTC.

On this clone: The same CDR3 can be traced to other DNA sequences in this sample. The V and J genes are TRBV10-3 and TRBJ1-1, with unresolved D. Germline loops: CDR1 ENHRY, CDR2 SYGVKD. This CDR3 has 11 residues. V was clipped by 3 bases and J by 5 bases, with 4 bases between them. The CDR3 loop reads CAISEGTEAFF. CDR3 nucleotide sequence: TGTGCCATCAGTGAAGGTACTGAAGCTTTCTTT.

The chain recombines TRBV4-1 with TRBJ2-7, with TRBD2 as a possible D gene (5 bases). CDR3 length: 13 residues. V lost 4 bases and J lost 7, with 14 bases in between. The germline CDR1 and CDR2 sequences are MGHRA and YSYEKL. The CDR3 DNA reads as TGCGCCAGCAGCCCCCGTACGAGAGGGGAGCAGTACTTC. Translated, it gives CASSPRTRGEQYF.

The V and J genes are TRBV5-1 and TRBJ1-2; D unclear. Germline CDR1 reads SGHRS; CDR2 reads YFSETQ. Trimming shortened V by 6 bases and J by 6 bases, and 12 bases separated the two germline ends. This CDR3 is 12 amino acids long. Here the CDR3 reads CASIGGRDGYTF. The CDR3 nucleotides are TGCGCCAGCATTGGAGGGCGCGATGGCTACACCTTC.

The genes are TRBV27 and TRBJ1-5; 9 nucleotides agree with TRBD1. J gave up 4 bases and V 5 bases, and 9 bases lay outside the gene matches. The CDR3 extends over 16 amino acids. CDR1 MNHEY and CDR2 SMNVEV come from the germline V gene (reference sequence). The CDR3 reads CASSPIAGQGNQPQHF. The CDR3 DNA is TGTGCCAGCAGTCCGATAGCGGGACAGGGAAATCAGCCCCAGCATTTT.

The gene calls are TRBV19 and TRBJ2-7; 12 positions agree with TRBD2. V dropped 8 bases and J dropped 2; count of bases not matched to a gene: 4. The V gene's germline CDR1 is LNHDA and CDR2 SQIVND (reference sequence). There are 14 residues in the CDR3. CDR3 region: CASASSGRAYEQYF. Here the CDR3 DNA reads TGTGCCAGTGCCTCTAGCGGGAGGGCCTACGAGCAGTACTTC.

The CDR3 DNA reads as TGTGCCAGCTCACCACCGGGACTAGCGGCATACAATGAGCAGTTCTTC. Translation gives CASSPPGLAAYNEQFF. The chain links TRBV18 to TRBJ2-1, with 11 bases matching TRBD2. The CDR3 extends over 16 amino acids. The germline V gene has CDR1 KGHSH and CDR2 LQKENI. The V gene end was trimmed by 0 bases and the J gene end by 4 bases; junction bases not matched to a gene: 2.

This chain links TRBV6-6 with TRBJ1-1; D is uncertain. This CDR3 is 13 amino acids long. The germline CDR1 and CDR2 sequences are MNHNY and SVGAGI (reference sequence). V lost 5 bases and J 8 bases, leaving 15 bases between the germline ends. CDR3 bases: TGTGCCAGCAGTCAGGACGACTTGAGGGAAGCTTTCTTT. Its protein product is CASSQDDLREAFF.

This rearrangement joins TRBV11-2 to TRBJ2-1, with TRBD1 matching 7 bases. V lost 0 bases and J lost 1; bases outside the gene matches: 3. Germline V lookup: CDR1 SGHAT, CDR2 FQNNGV. The CDR3 sequence is 16 residues long. The CDR3 is CASSLEAGGSYNEQFF. The DNA of the CDR3 is TGTGCCAGCAGCTTAGAGGCAGGGGGTTCCTACAATGAGCAGTTCTTC.

The chain recombines TRBV9 with TRBJ2-2; 10 bases align to TRBD2. V trimming: 9 bases; J trimming: 4 bases; junction bases outside the gene matches: 9. Germline CDR1 and CDR2: SGDLS and YYNGEE. This CDR3 has 15 amino acids. The DNA for the CDR3 is TGTGCCACTACCAGCGGGAGGGAGGGCACCGGGGAGCTGTTTTTT. It translates to CATTSGREGTGELFF.

In the case of this clone: Compared with germline, one end of the junction differs, possibly owing to a read error. This chain joins TRBV4-1 and TRBJ1-4, with D possibly TRBD1 on 5 matching bases. This CDR3 is 17 amino acids long. CDR1 is MGHRA, CDR2 YSYEKL, per germline. The CDR3 loop reads CASSQTPSPTRGEKLFF. The CDR3 coding sequence is TGCGCCAGCAGCCAAACTCCTTCTCCAACACGGGGCGAAAAGCTGTTTTTT.

The CDR3 nucleotides are TGTGCCAGCAGCCGATTACAGGGTACAGATACGCAGTATTTT. It translates to CASSRLQGTDTQYF. The gene calls are TRBV4-2 and TRBJ2-3, with D perhaps TRBD1 (6 bases). This CDR3 spans 14 amino acids. Trimming shortened V by 4 bases and J by 3 bases, and 11 bases separated the two germline ends. Germline CDR1 is LGHNA and CDR2 is YNFKEQ.

This clone was observed a single time. J is TRBJ2-5 and V is TRBV7-9, with 10 bases lining up with TRBD2. J was trimmed by 4 bases and V by 6 bases; bases with no gene match: 11. The length of the CDR3 is 16 residues. Germline values: CDR1 SEHNR, CDR2 FQNEAQ (reference sequence). Here the CDR3 DNA reads TGTGCCAGCAGTTTTGATCCAGCGGGAGGGGCAGAGACCCAGTACTTC. As protein: CASSFDPAGGAETQYF.

The chain couples TRBV7-9 to TRBJ2-7, with D possibly TRBD1 on 6 matching bases. V was trimmed by 7 bases and J by 5 bases, leaving 21 bases between them. Germline V gene lookup returns CDR1 SEHNR and CDR2 FQNEAQ (reference sequence). The CDR3 runs to 15 residues. CDR3 sequence reads: CASTYEDRPLDEQYF. The CDR3 DNA reads as TGTGCCAGCACCTATGAAGACAGGCCGCTCGACGAGCAGTACTTC.

The chain carries TRBV9 and TRBJ2-1; a weak D match, TRBD1 (5 bases). V lost 0 bases and J lost 5, with 9 bases in between. CDR1 is SGDLS and CDR2 is YYNGEE in the germline V gene. This CDR3 spans 14 amino acids. The chain's CDR3 is CASSVGVGDNEQFF. The CDR3, as DNA: TGTGCCAGCAGCGTAGGAGTAGGGGACAATGAGCAGTTCTTC.

This rearrangement joins TRBV28 to TRBJ2-2; 8 bases map to TRBD2. The CDR3 spans 14 residues. Germline V gene data show CDR1 as MDHEN and CDR2 as SYDVKM. J gave up 6 bases and V 9 bases, and 9 bases lay outside the gene matches. The CDR3 nucleotides are TGTGCCAGTGGTAGCGGGACTTTATCCGGGGAGCTGTTTTTT. Translated, it gives CASGSGTLSGELFF.

The chain couples TRBV6-5 to TRBJ2-7; TRBD1 aligns across 7 bases. Germline CDR1 reads MNHEY; CDR2 reads SVGAGI. CDR3 size: 15 residues. J lost 3 bases, V lost 4 bases, and 9 bases had no gene match. The CDR3 nucleotides are TGTGCCAGCAGTTTGATCCGGGACAGAGTCTACGAGCAGTACTTC. As protein: CASSLIRDRVYEQYF.